This T cell receptor (beta chain) was captured in a study of T cells in tumors after PD-1 blockade. At the level of the study: Patients received pembrolizumab 200 mg every 3 weeks or cemiplimab 350 mg every 2 weeks.

Only in-frame clones appear in the TCRdb table, and some are missing; sequencing was by immunoSEQ multiplex PCR. Counted here are under 75,000 clones, approximately 79% occurring once; the ten biggest clones make up approximately 4.8%. This CDR3 spans 15 amino acids. Germline CDR1 reads KGHDR; CDR2 reads SFDVKD. V dropped 9 bases and J dropped 1 base, with 16 bases sitting between them. This specimen was PBMCs, taken after anti-PD-1 treatment. The gene calls are TRBV24-1 and TRBJ2-3; D remains unclear. This TCR derives from a human donor with basal cell carcinoma. In DNA form, the CDR3 reads TGTGCCACCGAACCGTCGAGTGGCGGCACAGATACGCAGTATTTT. It encodes CATEPSSGGTDTQYF.